The 7 T cell receptor beta chains in this list originate from one sample, sequenced in a study of Ad26.COV2.S vaccination and SARS-CoV-2 variants. Treatment given: roughly 19 received Ad26.COV2.S at low or high dose, single or two shots; 5 received placebo; per-sample allocation not given. Sampling occurred on day 63 after the first vaccine or placebo injection. Some clones are missing from TCRdb's copy, which holds only in-frame ones; the method was immunoSEQ multiplex PCR. This repertoire shows more than 300,000 clones, 80% to 90% found once; its top ten account for 5%. The sample here was peripheral blood, taken in a trial of Ad26.COV2.S vaccine versus placebo. All receptors come from a person aged 18 to 65 who received the Ad26.COV2.S COVID-19 vaccine or a placebo.

This chain uses TRBV7-3 with TRBJ2-7; tentatively, D is TRBD2 (6 bases). CDR3 length: 13 amino acids. V gave up 4 bases and J gave up 5 bases, with 12 bases separating them. Germline V gene sequence: CDR1 SGHTA, CDR2 FQGTGA. In DNA form, the CDR3 reads TGTGCCAGCAGCTCGACTAGTGGGGACGAGCAGTACTTC. It encodes CASSSTSGDEQYF.

The V call is TRBV19, the J call TRBJ2-1; 13 bases are a match to TRBD2. CDR3 length equals 16 residues. The ends lost 3 bases at V and 6 bases at J; junction bases unmatched: 5. Germline loops: CDR1 LNHDA, CDR2 SQIVND (reference sequence). This chain's CDR3 is CASSIGLAGDFNEQFF. The DNA of the CDR3 is TGTGCCAGTAGTATCGGACTAGCGGGGGACTTCAATGAGCAGTTCTTC.

The V and J genes are TRBV10-3 and TRBJ1-1; D unclear. The CDR3 has 15 residues. Trimming removed 7 bases from V and 5 bases from J, with 20 bases in between. Germline CDR1 ENHRY, CDR2 SYGVKD. The CDR3, as DNA: TGTGCCATCAAAAGAGAGGGTTTGACTTTTACTGAAGCTTTCTTT. It translates to CAIKREGLTFTEAFF.

The chain carries TRBV28 and TRBJ2-3; 11 bases are a match to TRBD1. Germline CDR1 and CDR2: MDHEN and SYDVKM. J lost 2 bases, V lost 4 bases, and 5 bases had no gene match. The CDR3 length is 16 residues. CDR3 bases: TGTGCCAGCAGTTCTATAGGACAGGGGGCCACAGATACGCAGTATTTT. It specifies CASSSIGQGATDTQYF.

The genes are TRBV4-1 and TRBJ2-5; D may be TRBD2 (6 bases). Germline V lookup: CDR1 MGHRA, CDR2 YSYEKL. This CDR3 has 13 amino acids. Trimming took off 2 bases at V and 4 bases at J, with 8 bases between the two ends. For the CDR3, the DNA is TGCGCCAGCAGCCAATGGCGGGGAGAGACCCAGTACTTC. Its translation: CASSQWRGETQYF.

The chain has TRBV6-2 or TRBV6-3 and TRBJ1-1; unclear D gene. This CDR3 is 14 amino acids long. Looked up from germline, CDR1 is MNHEY and CDR2 is SVGEGT. V was trimmed by 2 bases and J by 6 bases, leaving 13 bases between them. In DNA, the CDR3 is TGTGCCAGCAGTTACCGTCCCGGGTCGGCTGAAGCTTTCTTT. Its translation: CASSYRPGSAEAFF.

The chain joins TRBV2 to TRBJ2-7; 9 bases match TRBD1. V was pared by 8 bases and J by 4 bases, with 6 bases of the junction left unmatched. There are 13 residues in the CDR3. Germline CDR1 is SNHLY and CDR2 is FYNNEI. CDR3 sequence reads: CASAGTGIYEQYF. CDR3 sequence (DNA): TGTGCCAGCGCCGGGACAGGGATTTACGAGCAGTACTTC.